Described below is a single T cell receptor (beta chain) sequence and its context. This record belongs to a study of blood T cell repertoires in COVID-19. Study information: Spain, Italy and the United States supplied samples that represented acute and convalescent COVID-19.

Study processing details: Nucleated cell counts were estimated from reference gene primer amplification. Using immunoSEQ multiplex PCR, the repertoire was profiled, and TCRdb retains in-frame clones only, with some absent. Clone size and the V and J calls come from that table; the DNA yielded D and trimming. The sample includes some 15,000 clones, around four fifths of them seen just once. This CDR3 has 16 residues. CDR1 is MNHNY and CDR2 is SVGAGI in the germline V gene (reference sequence). V dropped 5 bases and J dropped 7; count of bases not matched to a gene: 7. The chain has TRBV6-6 and TRBJ2-1; 14 nucleotides match TRBD2. The TCR originated in a woman aged 60-75 years with acute or convalescent COVID-19. Sample: peripheral blood. The DNA of the CDR3 is TGTGCCAGCAGTCGAGGGACTAGCGGGAGTTGGAATGAGCAGTTCTTC. Its protein is CASSRGTSGSWNEQFF.